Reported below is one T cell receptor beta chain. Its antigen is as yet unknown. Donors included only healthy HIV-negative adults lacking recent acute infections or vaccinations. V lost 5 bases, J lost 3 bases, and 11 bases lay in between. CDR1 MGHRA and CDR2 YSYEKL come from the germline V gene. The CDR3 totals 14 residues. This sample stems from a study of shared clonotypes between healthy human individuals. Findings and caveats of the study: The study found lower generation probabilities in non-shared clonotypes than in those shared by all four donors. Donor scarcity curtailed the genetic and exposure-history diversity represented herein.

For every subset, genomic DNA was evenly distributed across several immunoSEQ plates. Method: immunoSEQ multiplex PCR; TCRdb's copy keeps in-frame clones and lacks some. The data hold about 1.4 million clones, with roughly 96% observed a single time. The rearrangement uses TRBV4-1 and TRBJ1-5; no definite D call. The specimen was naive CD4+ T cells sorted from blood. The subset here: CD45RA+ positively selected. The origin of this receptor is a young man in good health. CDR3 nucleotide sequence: TGCGCCAGCAGCTCCCGGGCCCTCAATCAGCCCCAGCATTTT. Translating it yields CASSSRALNQPQHF.